The T cell receptor beta chain described here comes from a study of CD8 T cells in Susac syndrome. While CD8+ and CD4+ T cells were isolated negatively, TEMRA cells were enriched by FACS. The germline V and J ends were trimmed by 1 base and 0 bases, with 4 bases remaining between them. The CDR3 has 13 residues. Per germline, CDR1 LGHDT and CDR2 YNNKEL (reference sequence). Random hexamers were used to reverse transcribe the RNA input (about 0.45 to 1 ug). Amplification of TCR beta CDR3 by immunoSEQ multiplex PCR spanned 54 Vbeta and 13 Jbeta. TCRdb redid the calling of the immunoSEQ multiplex PCR reads with MiXCR, one entry per CDR3 protein. The sample consists of fewer than 100,000 distinct CDR3 sequences, 75% to 95% of them appearing once.

The source material was CD8+ T cells from PBMCs. This clonotype was obtained from a human donor with multiple sclerosis. The chain is built from TRBV3-1 and TRBJ2-7; D gene unclear. The DNA of the CDR3 is TGTGCCAGCAGCCAAGCCGTCTCCTACGAGCAGTACTTC. Translated: CASSQAVSYEQYF.